This T cell receptor (beta chain) came from a study of shared clonotypes between healthy human individuals. Overall study findings and caveats: Owing to a small donor count, the genetic and exposure-history diversity represented was limited.

Germline V gene lookup returns CDR1 SGDLS and CDR2 YYNGEE. This CDR3 region has 13 residues. Trimming pared 4 bases from V and 11 bases from J, leaving 18 bases between. This clone was counted a single time. Its antigen is as yet unknown. The repertoire was sequenced with immunoSEQ multiplex PCR; TCRdb's copy has only in-frame clones and lacks some. Found here are millions of clones, 95% of them singletons; the top ten hold 0.1% to 0.15%. This clonotype was obtained from a man in his late teens or twenties in good health. The chain joins TRBV9 to TRBJ1-1, with no clear D. Sequences were obtained from naive CD4+ T cells sorted from blood. The sample's subset: CD45RA+ positively selected. The CDR3 nucleotides are TGTGCCAGCAGCCCATCGGACGGGCTAGGCGCTTTCTTT. This encodes CASSPSDGLGAFF.